Below are 16 T cell receptor beta chains sequenced from a single sample in a study of blood T cell repertoires in COVID-19. Using immunoSEQ multiplex PCR, the repertoire was profiled, and TCRdb retains in-frame clones only, with some absent. The sample has about half a million clones, about 85% seen once; the top ten hold around 7.9%. Sequencing was carried out using PBMCs or T cells enriched from blood (not recorded which). All receptors derive from a woman aged 60 to 75 who had recovered from COVID-19.

The chain combines TRBV7-6 with TRBJ1-1; TRBD1 is a possible D gene (5 bases). Germline V gene sequence: CDR1 SGHVS, CDR2 FNYEAQ. This CDR3 comprises 13 residues. V lost 1 base to trimming and J lost 6 bases, with 9 bases between them. CDR3 sequence reads: CASSLVGGAEAFF. The CDR3, as DNA: TGTGCCAGCAGCTTAGTTGGGGGGGCTGAAGCTTTCTTT.

Remarks on this clone: The same CDR3 also results from other DNA sequences found in this sample. The genes are TRBV2 and TRBJ1-2; D gene ambiguous. The CDR3 contains 12 residues. The germline V gene has CDR1 SNHLY and CDR2 FYNNEI. Trimming removed 6 bases at V and 5 bases at J, with 10 bases between. CDR3 sequence reads: CASRDRGYGYTF. For the CDR3, the DNA is TGTGCCAGCAGAGATAGAGGATATGGCTACACCTTC.

The rearrangement links TRBV6-4 to TRBJ1-5; 9 nucleotides match TRBD1. The CDR3 loop spans 20 amino acids. Germline V gene sequence: CDR1 MRHNA, CDR2 SNTAGT. With 5 bases clipped from V and 2 bases from J, the junction kept 19 bases outside the gene matches. CDR3 amino acids: CASSTGPGQGAPWGNQPQHF. The CDR3 nucleotides read TGTGCCAGCAGTACCGGACCGGGACAGGGAGCCCCTTGGGGCAATCAGCCCCAGCATTTT.

The gene calls are TRBV3-1 (or the pseudogene TRBV3-2) and TRBJ1-5; D unresolved. The CDR3 runs 16 residues. V lost 7 bases to trimming and J lost 11 bases, with 27 bases between them. Germline V gene lookup returns CDR1 LGHDT and CDR2 YNNKEL (reference sequence). CDR3 sequence reads: CASTSIYTGPVGTQHF. CDR3 in DNA: TGTGCCAGCACCTCTATTTACACGGGCCCTGTCGGGACCCAGCATTTT.

The V and J genes are TRBV11-2 and TRBJ2-3; 9 bases align to TRBD2. This CDR3 spans 16 amino acids. After removal of 5 bases from V and 2 bases from J, the junction contained 8 bases not matched to a gene. Per germline, CDR1 SGHAT and CDR2 FQNNGV. The CDR3 DNA reads as TGTGCCAGCAGCCCTATCAGCGGGGGGCTCACAGATACGCAGTATTTT. It codes for CASSPISGGLTDTQYF.

The rearrangement uses TRBV6-5 and TRBJ1-2; D not resolved. CDR3 length: 11 amino acids. Germline V gene data show CDR1 as MNHEY and CDR2 as SVGAGI. The V end lost 6 bases, the J end lost 8 bases, and 10 bases lay between the germline ends. For the CDR3, the DNA is TGTGCCAGCAGCGAGCAGCGGGGCTACACCTTC. Residues: CASSEQRGYTF.

The chain carries TRBV6-4 and TRBJ2-5, with TRBD2 as a possible D gene (6 bases). V was cut by 3 bases and J by 5 bases, with 16 bases left in between. Germline-derived CDR1 and CDR2 are MRHNA and SNTAGT. CDR3 length: 15 residues. CDR3 sequence reads: CASSDSRGEEETQYF. CDR3 coding DNA: TGTGCCAGCAGTGATTCCCGAGGGGAGGAGGAGACCCAGTACTTC.

The chain uses TRBV2 and TRBJ2-2, with 9 positions matching TRBD2. Losses at the gene ends were 7 bases for V and 5 bases for J; bases not matched to a gene: 2. CDR3 size: 13 residues. Germline V gene lookup returns CDR1 SNHLY and CDR2 FYNNEI. The DNA of the CDR3 is TGTGCCAGCATGCGGGGGGGGACCGGGGAGCTGTTTTTT. The encoded protein is CASMRGGTGELFF.

This sequence joins TRBV7-8 and TRBJ2-5, with D possibly TRBD2 on 6 matching bases. V was shortened by 1 base and J by 1 base, with 10 bases between the two germline ends. This CDR3 has 15 residues. Per germline, CDR1 SGHVS and CDR2 FQNEAQ. The CDR3 region has the DNA TGTGCCAGCAGCTTAGTTCCGGGACTCCAAGAGACCCAGTACTTC. Protein product: CASSLVPGLQETQYF.

J is TRBJ1-6 and V is TRBV7-2; D remains unclear. CDR3 length: 15 residues. Germline V CDR1 and CDR2: SGHTA, FQGNSA. V lost 7 bases to trimming and J lost 10 bases, with 20 bases between them. CDR3: CASTVLAGGDSPLHF. The CDR3 DNA reads TGTGCCAGCACCGTCCTCGCGGGAGGAGACTCACCCCTCCACTTT. The whole variable domain, filled in from reference TRBV7-2 and TRBJ1-6, reads GAGVSQSPSNKVTEKGKDVELRCDPISGHTALYWYRQSLGQGLEFLIYFQGNSAPDKSGLPSDRFSAERTGGSVSTLTIQRTQQEDSAVYLCASTVLAGGDSPLHFGNGTRLTVT.

CDR3 coding DNA: TGTGCCAGCAGCGTAGCACAGGGGCCCTATGGCTACACCTTC. Translation gives CASSVAQGPYGYTF. The V and J genes are TRBV9 and TRBJ1-2; 7 bases match TRBD1. J lost 4 bases, V lost 0 bases, and 3 bases had no gene match. Germline V gene lookup returns CDR1 SGDLS and CDR2 YYNGEE. The CDR3 has 14 amino acids.

DNA for the CDR3: TGTGCCACCAGTGCGATTCCCGCCGGGGACAGGGGAAAAGAGACCCAGTACTTC. It encodes CATSAIPAGDRGKETQYF. The chain uses TRBV24-1 and TRBJ2-5; 10 bases map to TRBD1. Germline CDR1 reads KGHDR; CDR2 reads SFDVKD. Losses at the gene ends were 5 bases for V and 3 bases for J; bases not matched to a gene: 14. The CDR3 is 18 residues long.

This clone was counted between two and nine times. The chain combines TRBV11-2 with TRBJ1-6; D is uncertain. V was pared by 1 base and J by 7 bases, with 14 bases between. The CDR3 runs 16 residues. Per germline, CDR1 SGHAT and CDR2 FQNNGV. The CDR3 spells CASSLAVEGMNSPLHF. The CDR3 DNA is TGTGCCAGCAGCTTAGCCGTGGAGGGAATGAATTCACCCCTCCACTTT. The full variable domain, its missing parts supplied by reference TRBV11-2 and TRBJ1-6, is EAGVAQSPRYKIIEKRQSVAFWCNPISGHATLYWYQQILGQGPKLLIQFQNNGVVDDSQLPKDRFSAERLKGVDSTLKIQPAKLEDSAVYLCASSLAVEGMNSPLHFGNGTRLTVT.

Worth noting for this clone: Other DNA variants within this sample encode the same CDR3. Here the CDR3 reads CASSSAGGNYGYTF. As DNA, the CDR3 is TGCGCCAGCAGCAGCGCAGGGGGTAACTATGGCTACACCTTC. The V and J genes are TRBV5-1 and TRBJ1-2, with 7 bases identical to TRBD1. The junction had 4 bases not matched to a gene; V was cut back by 4 bases and J by 1 base. CDR1 SGHRS and CDR2 YFSETQ come from the germline V gene. The CDR3 totals 14 residues.

This clone has a handful of counts. The chain combines TRBV6-6 with TRBJ2-1; 8 bases agree with TRBD1. The CDR3 runs 17 residues. Germline V gene lookup returns CDR1 MNHNY and CDR2 SVGAGI (reference sequence). J lost 0 bases, V lost 5 bases, and 9 bases had no gene match. The chain's CDR3 is CASSRRQGPNSYNEQFF. The CDR3 DNA is TGTGCCAGCAGTCGAAGACAGGGGCCTAACTCCTACAATGAGCAGTTCTTC.

The chain recombines TRBV29-1 with TRBJ2-2; TRBD2 aligns across 8 bases. CDR3 length equals 14 residues. CDR1 is SQVTM and CDR2 is ANQGSEA in the germline V gene. The V and J ends lost 3 bases and 4 bases, in that order; junction bases with no gene match: 4. The CDR3: CSVEGLVSTGELFF. CDR3 nucleotides: TGCAGCGTTGAGGGACTAGTAAGCACCGGGGAGCTGTTTTTT.